Sequencing of this T cell receptor (beta chain) was carried out in a study of regulatory T cells in long-lasting Graves disease. Study conclusions and caveats: Having few samples may have compromised the accuracy.

Assembly of TCR beta libraries relied on iRepertoire HTBI primers together with Arm-PCR of CDR3 regions. TCRdb independently ran MiXCR on the multiplex PCR reads; one entry per CDR3 protein. This table has about half a million distinct CDR3 sequences, 9.5% to 15% appearing once. J was trimmed by 2 bases and V by 1 base; bases with no gene match: 7. The CDR3 runs to 17 residues. Germline CDR1 SEHNR, CDR2 FQNEAQ (reference sequence). This clonotype occurred a few times. Its antigen is still unknown. Time point defined: newly diagnosed GD, antithyroid drugs for less than 3 months. The TCR library was made from RNA extracted from PBMCs. The sample was also linked to a second study, of T cells in Graves' hyperthyroidism and ophthalmopathy. That work contributes: Using the HTBI primer set, a first-round RT-PCR was run on the TCR CDR3. Among thyroid clonotypes expanded above 0.001, most also appeared in blood.

Sequences were derived from peripheral blood mononuclear cells (PBMCs), sampled at new diagnosis, from a patient treated with antithyroid drugs. The chain carries TRBV7-9 and TRBJ2-7; 11 bases agree with TRBD2. The clonotype comes from a woman in her twenties or thirties with Graves disease. The CDR3 region has the DNA TGTGCCAGCAGCTTAGTAACTAGCGGGAGTATGGCCTACGAGCAGTACTTC. Protein product: CASSLVTSGSMAYEQYF.